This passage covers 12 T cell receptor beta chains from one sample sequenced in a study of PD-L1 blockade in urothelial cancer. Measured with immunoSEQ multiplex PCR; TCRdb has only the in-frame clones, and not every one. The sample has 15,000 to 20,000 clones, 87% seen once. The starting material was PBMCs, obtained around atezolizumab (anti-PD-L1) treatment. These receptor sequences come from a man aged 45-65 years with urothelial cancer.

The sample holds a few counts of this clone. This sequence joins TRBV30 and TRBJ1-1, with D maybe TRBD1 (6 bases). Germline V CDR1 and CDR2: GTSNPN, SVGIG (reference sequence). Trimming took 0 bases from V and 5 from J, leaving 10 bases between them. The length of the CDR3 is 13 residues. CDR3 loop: CAWSVQGFTEAFF. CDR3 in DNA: TGTGCCTGGAGTGTGCAGGGGTTTACTGAAGCTTTCTTT. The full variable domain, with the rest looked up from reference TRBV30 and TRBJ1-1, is SQTIHQWPATLVQPVGSPLSLECTVEGTSNPNLYWYRQAAGRGLQLLFYSVGIGQISSEVPQNLSASRPQDRQFILSSKKLLLSDSGFYLCAWSVQGFTEAFFGQGTRLTVV.

CDR3: CARSFPGQGKGQPQHF. The CDR3, as DNA: TGTGCCAGAAGTTTTCCGGGACAGGGAAAAGGTCAGCCCCAGCATTTT. The V call is TRBV5-3, the J call TRBJ1-5; 9 bases fit TRBD1. TRBV5-3 is reported as an ORF; its role is uncertain. This CDR3 is built from 16 residues. The V segment lost 5 bases and the J segment 6 bases; nucleotides outside the gene matches: 12.

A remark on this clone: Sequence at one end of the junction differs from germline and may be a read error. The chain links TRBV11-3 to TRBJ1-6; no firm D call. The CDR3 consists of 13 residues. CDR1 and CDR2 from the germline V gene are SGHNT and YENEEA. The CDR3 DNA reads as TGTGCCAGCAGCTTAAGCGGTAATTCGCCCCTCCACTTT. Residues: CASSLSGNSPLHF.

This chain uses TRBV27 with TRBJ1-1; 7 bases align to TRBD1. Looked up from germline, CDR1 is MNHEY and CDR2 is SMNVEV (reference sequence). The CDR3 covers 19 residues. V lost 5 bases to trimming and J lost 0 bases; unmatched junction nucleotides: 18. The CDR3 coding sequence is TGTGCCAGCAGTCCTACCCTCAGGGGGTTAAGGTTTCTGAACACTGAAGCTTTCTTT. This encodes CASSPTLRGLRFLNTEAFF.

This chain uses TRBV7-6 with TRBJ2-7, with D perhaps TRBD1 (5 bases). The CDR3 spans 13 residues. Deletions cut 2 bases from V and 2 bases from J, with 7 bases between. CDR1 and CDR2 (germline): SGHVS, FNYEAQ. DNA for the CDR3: TGTGCCAGCAGCTTACAGGGAACCTACGAGCAGTACTTC. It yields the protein CASSLQGTYEQYF.

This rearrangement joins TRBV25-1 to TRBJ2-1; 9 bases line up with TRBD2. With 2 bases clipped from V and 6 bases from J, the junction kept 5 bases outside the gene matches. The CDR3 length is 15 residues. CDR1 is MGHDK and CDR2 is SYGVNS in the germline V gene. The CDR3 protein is CASSELAGLGNEQFF. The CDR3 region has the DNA TGTGCCAGCAGTGAACTAGCGGGACTGGGCAATGAGCAGTTCTTC.

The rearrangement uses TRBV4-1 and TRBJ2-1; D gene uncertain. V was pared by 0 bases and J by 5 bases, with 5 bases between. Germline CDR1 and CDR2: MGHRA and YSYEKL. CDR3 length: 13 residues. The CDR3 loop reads CASSQDRDNEQFF. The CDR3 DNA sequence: TGCGCCAGCAGCCAAGATAGAGACAATGAGCAGTTCTTC.

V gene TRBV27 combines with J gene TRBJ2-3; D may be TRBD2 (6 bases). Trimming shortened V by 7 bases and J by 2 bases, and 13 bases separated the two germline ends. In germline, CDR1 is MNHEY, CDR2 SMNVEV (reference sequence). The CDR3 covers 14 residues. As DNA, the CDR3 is TGTGCCAGCAATCAGCGGGCCCTCACAGATACGCAGTATTTT. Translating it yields CASNQRALTDTQYF.

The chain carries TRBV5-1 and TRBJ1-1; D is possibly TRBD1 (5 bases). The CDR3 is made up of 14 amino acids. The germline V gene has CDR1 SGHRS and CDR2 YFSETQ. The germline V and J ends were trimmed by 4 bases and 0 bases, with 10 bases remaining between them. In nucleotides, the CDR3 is TGCGCCAGCAGCATAGGGGCCTTGAACACTGAAGCTTTCTTT. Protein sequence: CASSIGALNTEAFF.

Here the CDR3 DNA reads TGTGCCAGCTCCTACCAGCGGGAGACCCAGTACTTC. It translates to CASSYQRETQYF. The J gene is TRBJ2-5, the V gene TRBV18; possibly TRBD2 for D (5 bases). The V end was cut by 6 bases, the J end by 5 bases, with 10 bases between. This CDR3 comprises 12 residues. Germline V gene sequence: CDR1 KGHSH, CDR2 LQKENI.

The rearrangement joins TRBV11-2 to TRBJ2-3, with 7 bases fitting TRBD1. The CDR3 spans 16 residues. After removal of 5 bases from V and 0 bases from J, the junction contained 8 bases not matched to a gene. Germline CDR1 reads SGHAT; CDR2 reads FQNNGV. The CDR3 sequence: CASSPRGLSSTDTQYF. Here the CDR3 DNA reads TGTGCCAGCAGCCCCAGGGGGTTGAGTAGCACAGATACGCAGTATTTT.

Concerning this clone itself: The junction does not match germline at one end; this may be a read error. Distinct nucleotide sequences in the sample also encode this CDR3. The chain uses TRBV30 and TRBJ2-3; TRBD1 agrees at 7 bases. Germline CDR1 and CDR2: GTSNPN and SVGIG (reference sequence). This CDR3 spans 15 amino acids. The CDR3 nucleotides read TGCGCCTGGAAAGGGGGCGGACGGGGCACAGATACGCAGTATTTT. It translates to CAWKGGGRGTDTQYF. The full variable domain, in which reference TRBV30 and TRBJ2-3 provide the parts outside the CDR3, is SQTIHQWPATLVQPVGSPLSLECTVEGTSNPNLYWYRQAAGRGLQLLFYSVGIGQISSEVPQNLSASRPQDRQFILSSKKLLLSDSGFYLCAWKGGGRGTDTQYFGPGTRLTVL.